This T cell receptor (beta chain) was observed in a study of tumor and adjacent non-tumor tissue in lung cancer. TCRbeta libraries were built with three rounds of nested PCR, modified from ARM-PCR. TCRdb used MiXCR to reprocess the multiplex PCR reads, holding one entry per CDR3 protein. The table lists roughly 90,000 distinct CDR3 sequences, more than 75% of them singletons. This sample's RNA came from whole unsorted tissue. More than 3 cm separated this lung sample from the edge of the tumor. On this clonotype itself: At one of its ends the junction is not consistent with the germline gene, which may arise from a read error.

The CDR3 loop spans 13 amino acids. This chain joins TRBV12-3 or TRBV12-4 and TRBJ1-5, with a weak D call TRBD1 (6 bases). Sequenced: distant non-tumor lung tissue. The clonotype comes from a woman between 50 and 59 years old with non-small cell lung cancer. DNA for the CDR3: TGTACCAGCAAGGGCAGGGGCAGTCAGCCCCAGCATTTT. It yields the protein CTSKGRGSQPQHF.